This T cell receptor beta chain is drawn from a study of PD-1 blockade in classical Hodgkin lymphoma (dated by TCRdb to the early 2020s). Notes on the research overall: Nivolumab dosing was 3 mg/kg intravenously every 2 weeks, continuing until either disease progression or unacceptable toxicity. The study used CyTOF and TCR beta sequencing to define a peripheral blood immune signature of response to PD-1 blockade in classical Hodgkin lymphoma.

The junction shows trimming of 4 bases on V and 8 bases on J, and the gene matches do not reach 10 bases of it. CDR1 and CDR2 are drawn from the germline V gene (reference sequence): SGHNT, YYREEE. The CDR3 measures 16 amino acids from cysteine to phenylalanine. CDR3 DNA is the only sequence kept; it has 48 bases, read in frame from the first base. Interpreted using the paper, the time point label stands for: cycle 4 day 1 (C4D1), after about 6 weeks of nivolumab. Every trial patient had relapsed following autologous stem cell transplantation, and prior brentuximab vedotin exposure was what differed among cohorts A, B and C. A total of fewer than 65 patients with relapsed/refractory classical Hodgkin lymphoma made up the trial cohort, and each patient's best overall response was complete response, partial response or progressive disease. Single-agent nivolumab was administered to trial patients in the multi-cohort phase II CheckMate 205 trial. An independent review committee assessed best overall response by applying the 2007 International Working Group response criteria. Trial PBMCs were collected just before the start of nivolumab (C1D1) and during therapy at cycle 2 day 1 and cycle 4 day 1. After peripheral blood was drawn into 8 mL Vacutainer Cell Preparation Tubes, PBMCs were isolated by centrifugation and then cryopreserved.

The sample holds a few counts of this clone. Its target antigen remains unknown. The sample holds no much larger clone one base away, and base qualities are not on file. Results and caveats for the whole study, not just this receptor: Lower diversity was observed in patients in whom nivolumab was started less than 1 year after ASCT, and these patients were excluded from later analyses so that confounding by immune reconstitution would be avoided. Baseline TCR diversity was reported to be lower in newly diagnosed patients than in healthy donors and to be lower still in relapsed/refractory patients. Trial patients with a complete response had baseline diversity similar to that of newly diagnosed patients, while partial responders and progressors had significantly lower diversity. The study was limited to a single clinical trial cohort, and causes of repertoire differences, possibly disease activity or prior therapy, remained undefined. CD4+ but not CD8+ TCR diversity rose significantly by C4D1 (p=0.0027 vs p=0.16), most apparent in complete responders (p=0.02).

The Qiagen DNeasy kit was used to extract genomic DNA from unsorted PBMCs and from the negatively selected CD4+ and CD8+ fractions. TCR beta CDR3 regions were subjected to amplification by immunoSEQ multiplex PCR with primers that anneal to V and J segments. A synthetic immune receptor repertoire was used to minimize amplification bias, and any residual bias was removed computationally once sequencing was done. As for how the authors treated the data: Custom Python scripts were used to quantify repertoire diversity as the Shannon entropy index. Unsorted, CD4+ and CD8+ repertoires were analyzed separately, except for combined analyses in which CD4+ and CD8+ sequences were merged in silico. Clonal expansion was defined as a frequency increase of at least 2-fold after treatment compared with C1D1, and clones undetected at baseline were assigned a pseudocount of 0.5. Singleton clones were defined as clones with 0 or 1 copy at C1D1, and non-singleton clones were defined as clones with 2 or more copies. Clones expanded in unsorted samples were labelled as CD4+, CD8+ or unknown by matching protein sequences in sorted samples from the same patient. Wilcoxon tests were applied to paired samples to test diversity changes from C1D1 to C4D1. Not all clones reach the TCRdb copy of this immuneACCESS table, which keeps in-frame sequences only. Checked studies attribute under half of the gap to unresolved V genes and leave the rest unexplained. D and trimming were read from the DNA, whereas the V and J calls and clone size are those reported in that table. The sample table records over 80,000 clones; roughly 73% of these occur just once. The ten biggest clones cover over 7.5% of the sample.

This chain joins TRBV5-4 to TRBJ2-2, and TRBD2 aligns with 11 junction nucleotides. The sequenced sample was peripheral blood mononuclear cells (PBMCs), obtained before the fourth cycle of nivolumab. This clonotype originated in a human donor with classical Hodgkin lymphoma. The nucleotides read TGTGCCAGCAGCGCCGGGATGATAGCGGGAGGGGGGGAGCTGTTTTTT. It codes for CASSAGMIAGGGELFF.